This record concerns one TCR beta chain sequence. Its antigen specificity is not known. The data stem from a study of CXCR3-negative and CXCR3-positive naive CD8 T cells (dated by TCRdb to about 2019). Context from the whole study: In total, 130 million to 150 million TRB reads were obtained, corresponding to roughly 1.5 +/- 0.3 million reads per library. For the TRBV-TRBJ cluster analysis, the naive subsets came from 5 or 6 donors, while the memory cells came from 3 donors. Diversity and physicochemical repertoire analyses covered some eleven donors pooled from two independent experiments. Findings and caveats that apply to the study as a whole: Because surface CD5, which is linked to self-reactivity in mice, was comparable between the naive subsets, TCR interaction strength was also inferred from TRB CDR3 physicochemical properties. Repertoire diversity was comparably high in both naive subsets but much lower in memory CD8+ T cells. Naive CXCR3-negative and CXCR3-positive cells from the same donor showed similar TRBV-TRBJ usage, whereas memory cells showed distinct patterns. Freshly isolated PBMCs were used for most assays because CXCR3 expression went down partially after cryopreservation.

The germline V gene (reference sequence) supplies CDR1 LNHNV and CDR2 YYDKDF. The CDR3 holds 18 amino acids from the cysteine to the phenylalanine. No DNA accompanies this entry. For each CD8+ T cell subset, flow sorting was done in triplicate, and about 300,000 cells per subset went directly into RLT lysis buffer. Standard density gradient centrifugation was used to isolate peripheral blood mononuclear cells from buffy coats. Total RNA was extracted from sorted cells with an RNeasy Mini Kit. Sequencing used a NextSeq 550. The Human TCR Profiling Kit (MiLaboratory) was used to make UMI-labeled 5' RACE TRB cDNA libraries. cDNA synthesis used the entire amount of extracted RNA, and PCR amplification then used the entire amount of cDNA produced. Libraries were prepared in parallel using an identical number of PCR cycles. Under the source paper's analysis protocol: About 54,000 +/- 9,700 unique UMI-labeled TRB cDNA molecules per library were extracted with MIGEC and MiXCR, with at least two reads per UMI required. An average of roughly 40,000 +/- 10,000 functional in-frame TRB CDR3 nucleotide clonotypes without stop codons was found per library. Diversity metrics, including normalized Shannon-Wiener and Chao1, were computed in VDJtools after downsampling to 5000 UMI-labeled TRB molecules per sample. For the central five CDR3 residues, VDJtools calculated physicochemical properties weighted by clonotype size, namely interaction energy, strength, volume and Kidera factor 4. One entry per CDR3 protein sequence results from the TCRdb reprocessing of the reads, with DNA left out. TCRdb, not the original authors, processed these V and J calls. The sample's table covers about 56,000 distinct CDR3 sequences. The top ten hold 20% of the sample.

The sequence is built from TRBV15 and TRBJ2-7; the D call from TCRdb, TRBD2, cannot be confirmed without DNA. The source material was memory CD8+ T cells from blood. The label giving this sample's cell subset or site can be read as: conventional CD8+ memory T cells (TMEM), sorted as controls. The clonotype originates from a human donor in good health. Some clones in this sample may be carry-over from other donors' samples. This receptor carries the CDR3 CATSRAVFRQGGSYEQYF.